A single sample gave rise to the 26 T cell receptor beta chains below, sequenced in a study of blood T cell repertoires in COVID-19 (TCRdb year 2020). The library came from the immunoSEQ multiplex PCR assay. TCRdb took this table from immuneACCESS and kept in-frame rearrangements with V and J called. Such tables lack part of the clones; where checked against another copy, unresolved V genes explain under half of the gap, and the rest is unexplained. Here the sample has fewer than 200,000 clones; approximately 86% occur a single time. The top ten hold 20% to 25% of the sample. The sample taken for sequencing was PBMCs or T cells enriched from blood (not recorded which). These receptors all stem from a woman in her thirties or forties in a cohort exposed to, infected with or recovered from COVID-19 (not recorded which).

The chain has TRBV13 and TRBJ1-5; the D gene is possibly TRBD1 (5 bases). The germline gives CDR1 PRHDT, CDR2 FYEKMQ (reference sequence). The CDR3 consists of 13 residues. V gave up 5 bases and J gave up 11 bases, with 16 bases separating them. The CDR3 DNA reads TGTGCCAGCAGCCTCTCCCGTGGGGGGGCCCAGCATTTT. Translated: CASSLSRGGAQHF.

V and J are TRBV19 and TRBJ2-7; D might be TRBD2 (5 bases). Trimming cost V 1 base and J 9 bases, with 13 bases left between them. The CDR3 is made up of 13 amino acids. Looked up from germline, CDR1 is LNHDA and CDR2 is SQIVND (reference sequence). In DNA, the CDR3 is TGTGCCAGTAGTATAGGGAGGCGAGAGGGGCAGTACTTC. Its protein is CASSIGRREGQYF.

This chain joins TRBV30 and TRBJ2-1; TRBD2 might be the D (6 bases). Germline-derived CDR1 and CDR2 are GTSNPN and SVGIG (reference sequence). This CDR3 is built from 14 residues. V lost 0 bases and J 6 bases, leaving 12 bases between the germline ends. The DNA of the CDR3 is TGTGCCTGGAGTGTAGGAGCGGGTTTCAATGAGCAGTTCTTC. Translation: CAWSVGAGFNEQFF.

This chain links TRBV28 with TRBJ1-1, with a possible D match to TRBD1 (6 bases). Trimming left V 2 bases short and J 1 base short, with 11 bases between. The CDR3 contains 15 residues. Germline CDR1 reads MDHEN; CDR2 reads SYDVKM. The CDR3 coding sequence is TGTGCCAGCAGTTTAAGAGGGGGTAGGAACACTGAAGCTTTCTTT. It yields the protein CASSLRGGRNTEAFF.

This chain connects TRBV19 to TRBJ2-7; 8 nucleotides align to TRBD2. The V and J ends lost 3 bases and 2 bases, in that order; junction bases with no gene match: 6. The CDR3 has 15 amino acids. The V gene's germline CDR1 is LNHDA and CDR2 SQIVND (reference sequence). CDR3 sequence reads: CASSIVAGGTYEQYF. CDR3 sequence (DNA): TGTGCCAGTAGTATCGTCGCGGGGGGTACCTACGAGCAGTACTTC.

The V call is TRBV5-1, the J call TRBJ2-5; D is perhaps TRBD2 (5 bases). V was clipped by 2 bases and J by 4 bases, with 15 bases between them. This CDR3 has 15 amino acids. The germline gives CDR1 SGHRS, CDR2 YFSETQ. The CDR3 sequence: CASSFRPSAGETQYF. The CDR3, as DNA: TGCGCCAGCAGCTTTCGCCCGTCGGCGGGAGAGACCCAGTACTTC. The whole variable domain, remainder taken from reference TRBV5-1 and TRBJ2-5, is KAGVTQTPRYLIKTRGQQVTLSCSPISGHRSVSWYQQTPGQGLQFLFEYFSETQRNKGNFPGRFSGRQFSNSRSEMNVSTLELGDSALYLCASSFRPSAGETQYFGPGTRLLVL.

V is TRBV7-8 and J is TRBJ2-5; 10 bases line up with TRBD1. The V and J ends lost 5 bases and 4 bases, in that order; junction bases with no gene match: 10. CDR1 and CDR2 (germline): SGHVS, FQNEAQ. This CDR3 region has 16 residues. CDR3 DNA: TGTGCCAGCAGCCCTAGCCGGACAGGGGGTATAGAGACCCAGTACTTC. Residues: CASSPSRTGGIETQYF.

The chain combines TRBV18 with TRBJ2-7; D is perhaps TRBD1 (5 bases). Germline V lookup: CDR1 KGHSH, CDR2 LQKENI. The V end lost 3 bases, the J end lost 4 bases, and 13 bases lay between the germline ends. The CDR3 totals 14 residues. CDR3 bases: TGTGCCAGCTCACCTCAGGGAAAGTATTACGAGCAGTACTTC. Protein product: CASSPQGKYYEQYF.

This clone has only one observation. The V gene is TRBV19, the J gene TRBJ2-7, with 8 bases lining up with TRBD1. The V gene end was trimmed by 5 bases and the J gene end by 0 bases; junction bases not matched to a gene: 3. Germline V gene sequence: CDR1 LNHDA, CDR2 SQIVND (reference sequence). The CDR3 contains 14 residues. CDR3 in amino acids: CASSLDRDSYEQYF. The DNA for the CDR3 is TGTGCCAGTAGTCTGGACAGGGACTCCTACGAGCAGTACTTC. The complete variable domain, with remaining parts taken from reference TRBV19 and TRBJ2-7, reads DGGITQSPKYLFRKEGQNVTLSCEQNLNHDAMYWYRQDPGQGLRLIYYSQIVNDFQKGDIAEGYSVSREKKESFPLTVTSAQKNPTAFYLCASSLDRDSYEQYFGPGTRLTVT.

V gene TRBV30 combines with J gene TRBJ1-4, with a possible D match to TRBD1 (5 bases). V was cut by 5 bases and J by 7 bases, with 11 bases left in between. Germline-derived CDR1 and CDR2 are GTSNPN and SVGIG (reference sequence). This CDR3 has 12 residues. In DNA form, the CDR3 reads TGTGCCTGGGAAAGGGGTGGTGAAAAACTGTTTTTT. Its protein product is CAWERGGEKLFF. Drawing the rest from reference TRBV30 and TRBJ1-4, the complete variable domain is SQTIHQWPATLVQPVGSPLSLECTVEGTSNPNLYWYRQAAGRGLQLLFYSVGIGQISSEVPQNLSASRPQDRQFILSSKKLLLSDSGFYLCAWERGGEKLFFGSGTQLSVL.

The chain employs TRBV5-1 and TRBJ1-1; D perhaps matches TRBD1 (5 bases). Germline V CDR1 and CDR2: SGHRS, YFSETQ. The V end lost 4 bases, the J end lost 11 bases, and 12 bases lay between the germline ends. The CDR3 has 11 amino acids. The CDR3 sequence is CASSAQGQAFF. In nucleotides, the CDR3 is TGCGCCAGCAGCGCTCAGGGCCAGGCTTTCTTT.

This rearrangement joins TRBV4-2 to TRBJ2-1; TRBD2 matches 10 bases. CDR1 is LGHNA and CDR2 is YNFKEQ in the germline V gene. This CDR3 is 19 amino acids long. Germline trimming cut 3 bases from V and 0 bases from J; bases unmatched to any gene: 11. The CDR3 sequence is CASSQRRASGGPSYNEQFF. CDR3 sequence (DNA): TGTGCCAGCAGCCAGAGGAGGGCTAGCGGGGGTCCCTCCTACAATGAGCAGTTCTTC.

This clone occurred once. The CDR3 DNA is TGTGCCAGCGCCCGGGGGGTGAACACTGAAGCTTTCTTT. It yields the protein CASARGVNTEAFF. V usage is TRBV9 and J usage is TRBJ1-1; D possibly corresponds to TRBD1 (5 bases). This CDR3 is 13 amino acids long. V was pared by 7 bases and J by 0 bases, with 10 bases between. Germline CDR1 SGDLS, CDR2 YYNGEE. Full variable domain (missing parts from reference TRBV9 and TRBJ1-1): DSGVTQTPKHLITATGQRVTLRCSPRSGDLSVYWYQQSLDQGLQFLIQYYNGEERAKGNILERFSAQQFPDLHSELNLSSLELGDSALYFCASARGVNTEAFFGQGTRLTVV.

The V and J genes are TRBV6-4 and TRBJ2-6; 9 bases are a match to TRBD2. V shed 6 bases and J 0 bases; nucleotides not matched to a gene: 6. Per the germline V gene, CDR1 is MRHNA and CDR2 is SNTAGT. The CDR3 totals 17 residues. The CDR3 reads CASSLLAGSSGANVLTF. The CDR3, as DNA: TGTGCCAGCAGCCTACTAGCGGGCAGCTCTGGGGCCAACGTCCTGACTTTC.

The rearrangement uses TRBV29-1 and TRBJ1-2; 10 bases agree with TRBD1. Per the germline V gene, CDR1 is SQVTM and CDR2 is ANQGSEA. V shed 6 bases, J shed 8 bases, and the junction held 9 bases outside the gene matches. CDR3 length equals 13 residues. The chain's CDR3 is CSVGQGRVHGYTF. CDR3 nucleotides: TGCAGCGTGGGACAGGGGCGCGTCCACGGCTACACCTTC.

V and J are TRBV4-1 and TRBJ1-2, with 7 positions matching TRBD1. V trimming: 0 bases; J trimming: 6 bases; junction bases outside the gene matches: 7. The germline gives CDR1 MGHRA, CDR2 YSYEKL. The CDR3 is 15 amino acids. This CDR3 reads CASSQDGGQVDGYTF. The DNA of the CDR3 is TGCGCCAGCAGCCAAGATGGCGGACAGGTCGATGGCTACACCTTC.

The chain uses TRBV19 and TRBJ2-3, with D possibly TRBD2 on 6 matching bases. This CDR3 contains 13 residues. Germline CDR1 reads LNHDA; CDR2 reads SQIVND (reference sequence). Trimming cost V 7 bases and J 6 bases, with 14 bases left between them. The CDR3 region has the DNA TGTGCCAGTATATCGCGGGGAGCGGATACGCAGTATTTT. As protein: CASISRGADTQYF.

CDR3 nucleotide sequence: TGTGCCAGCAGGCCCGACAGTTCAGAAGCTTTCTTT. This translates into CASRPDSSEAFF. The chain links TRBV12-3 or TRBV12-4 to TRBJ1-1, with TRBD1 as a possible D gene (5 bases). V was clipped by 6 bases and J by 8 bases, with 13 bases between them. The CDR3 runs 12 residues.

This chain uses TRBV4-1 with TRBJ1-4; 8 nucleotides align to TRBD1. This CDR3 region has 17 residues. Germline V gene sequence: CDR1 MGHRA, CDR2 YSYEKL. The V segment lost 0 bases and the J segment 5 bases; nucleotides outside the gene matches: 8. The CDR3 region is CASSQDPPGGGNEKLFF. The CDR3 DNA is TGCGCCAGCAGCCAAGATCCGCCAGGGGGCGGCAATGAAAAACTGTTTTTT.

The CDR3 DNA is TGTGCCAGCAGTGATGGGACTAGCCCTGAGCCCCAGCATTTT. The encoded protein is CASSDGTSPEPQHF. J is TRBJ1-5 and V is TRBV2, with a possible D match to TRBD1 (5 bases). This CDR3 contains 14 residues. Trimming stripped 3 bases from V and 8 bases from J, with 14 bases between. CDR1 SNHLY and CDR2 FYNNEI come from the germline V gene.

V and J are TRBV7-2 and TRBJ2-1, with D uncertain. V was clipped by 8 bases and J by 0 bases, with 14 bases between them. Germline V gene lookup returns CDR1 SGHTA and CDR2 FQGNSA. This CDR3 spans 15 amino acids. The CDR3 spells CASSSYSSSYNEQFF. The CDR3 nucleotides are TGTGCCAGCTCCTCCTACTCAAGCTCCTACAATGAGCAGTTCTTC.

This sequence joins TRBV3-1 (or the pseudogene TRBV3-2) and TRBJ2-2; 11 bases fit TRBD2. V lost 3 bases and J lost 3; bases outside the gene matches: 6. The CDR3 is 17 residues long. Germline CDR1 and CDR2: LGHDT and YNNKEL (reference sequence). CDR3: CASSQDLAGGYTGELFF. In DNA, the CDR3 is TGTGCCAGCAGCCAGGACCTAGCGGGAGGCTACACCGGGGAGCTGTTTTTT.

CDR3 in amino acids: CASSLWTGSTSHYGYTF. CDR3 in DNA: TGTGCCAGCAGCTTATGGACAGGGTCGACCTCTCACTATGGCTACACCTTC. This chain links TRBV7-2 with TRBJ1-2; 8 positions agree with TRBD1. V was pared by 2 bases and J by 3 bases, with 11 bases of the junction left unmatched. Per the germline V gene, CDR1 is SGHTA and CDR2 is FQGNSA. This CDR3 is built from 17 residues.

V is TRBV27 and J is TRBJ2-2; possibly TRBD2 for D (6 bases). The CDR3 runs to 13 residues. Germline values: CDR1 MNHEY, CDR2 SMNVEV (reference sequence). V was pared by 3 bases and J by 5 bases, with 7 bases between. CDR3 loop: CASSFRGTGELFF. CDR3 DNA sequence: TGTGCCAGCAGTTTCCGGGGGACCGGGGAGCTGTTTTTT.

The chain combines TRBV6-2 or TRBV6-3 with TRBJ2-1; TRBD2 matches at 11 bases. The germline CDR1 and CDR2 sequences are MNHEY and SVGEGT. The CDR3 extends over 16 amino acids. Trimming at V came to 6 bases and at J to 3 bases, leaving 7 bases not matched to a gene. CDR3 in amino acids: CASSISGRASYNEQFF. The CDR3 nucleotides are TGTGCCAGCAGCATTAGCGGGAGGGCCAGCTACAATGAGCAGTTCTTC.

This chain connects TRBV6-5 to TRBJ2-1, with 8 bases identical to TRBD1. With 0 bases clipped from V and 9 bases from J, the junction kept 7 bases outside the gene matches. Per the germline V gene, CDR1 is MNHEY and CDR2 is SVGAGI. This CDR3 region has 15 residues. CDR3 coding DNA: TGTGCCAGCAGTTACTCCCCCCAGGGGGCAGGTGAGCAGTTCTTC. Translation: CASSYSPQGAGEQFF.